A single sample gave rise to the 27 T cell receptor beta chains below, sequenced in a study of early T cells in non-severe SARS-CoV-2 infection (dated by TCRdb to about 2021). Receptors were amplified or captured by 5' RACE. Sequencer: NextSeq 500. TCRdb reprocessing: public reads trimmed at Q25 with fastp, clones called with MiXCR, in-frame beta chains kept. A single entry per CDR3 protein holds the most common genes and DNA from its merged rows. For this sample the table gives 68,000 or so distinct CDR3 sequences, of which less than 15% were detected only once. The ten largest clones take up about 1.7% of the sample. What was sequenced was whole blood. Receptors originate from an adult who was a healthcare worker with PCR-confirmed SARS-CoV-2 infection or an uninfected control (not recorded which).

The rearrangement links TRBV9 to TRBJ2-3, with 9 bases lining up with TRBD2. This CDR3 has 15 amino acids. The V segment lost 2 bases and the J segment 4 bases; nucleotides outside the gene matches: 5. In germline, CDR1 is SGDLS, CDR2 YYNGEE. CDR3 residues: CASSVGTSSPDTQYF. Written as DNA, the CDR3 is TGTGCCAGCAGCGTCGGGACTAGCTCCCCAGATACGCAGTATTTT.

Written as DNA, the CDR3 is TGCAGCGTCGAACAGGGGAAGATGGGCGAGCAGTACTTC. Its protein is CSVEQGKMGEQYF. This rearrangement joins TRBV29-1 to TRBJ2-7; 7 bases fit TRBD1. The CDR3 extends over 13 amino acids. With 6 bases clipped from V and 6 bases from J, the junction kept 11 bases outside the gene matches. Germline values: CDR1 SQVTM, CDR2 ANQGSEA.

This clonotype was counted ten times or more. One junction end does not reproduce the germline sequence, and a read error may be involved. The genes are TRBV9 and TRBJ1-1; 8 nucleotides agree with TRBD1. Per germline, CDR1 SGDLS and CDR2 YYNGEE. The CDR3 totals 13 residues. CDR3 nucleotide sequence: TGTGCCAGCAGACGGACAGGGAGCACTGAAGTTTTCTTT. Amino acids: CASRRTGSTEVFF.

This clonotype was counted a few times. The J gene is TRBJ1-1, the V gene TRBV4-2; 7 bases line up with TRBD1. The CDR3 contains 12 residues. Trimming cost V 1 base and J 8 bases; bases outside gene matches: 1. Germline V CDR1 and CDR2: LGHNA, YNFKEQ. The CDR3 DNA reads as TGTGCCAGCAGCCAAGTGGACAGGGAAGCTTTCTTT. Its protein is CASSQVDREAFF.

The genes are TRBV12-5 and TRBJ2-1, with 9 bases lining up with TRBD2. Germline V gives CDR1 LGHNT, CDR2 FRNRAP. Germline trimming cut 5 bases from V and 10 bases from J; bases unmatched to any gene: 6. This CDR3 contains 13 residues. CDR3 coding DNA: TGTGCTAGTGGTGGTAGCGGGGGTTTCGAGCAGTTCTTC. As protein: CASGGSGGFEQFF.

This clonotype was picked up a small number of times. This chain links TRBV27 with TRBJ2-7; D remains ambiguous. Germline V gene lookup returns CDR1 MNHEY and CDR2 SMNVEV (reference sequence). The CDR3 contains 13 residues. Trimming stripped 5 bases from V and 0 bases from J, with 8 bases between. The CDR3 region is CASSPEFSYEQYF. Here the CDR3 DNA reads TGTGCCAGCAGTCCGGAGTTCTCCTACGAGCAGTACTTC.

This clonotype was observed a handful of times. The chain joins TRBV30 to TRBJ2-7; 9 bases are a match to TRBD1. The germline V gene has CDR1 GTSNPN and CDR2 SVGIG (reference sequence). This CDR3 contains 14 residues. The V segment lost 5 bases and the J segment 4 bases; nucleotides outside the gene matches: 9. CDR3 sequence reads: CAWSLQGAWYEQYF. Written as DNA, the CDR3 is TGTGCCTGGTCATTACAGGGGGCATGGTACGAGCAGTACTTC.

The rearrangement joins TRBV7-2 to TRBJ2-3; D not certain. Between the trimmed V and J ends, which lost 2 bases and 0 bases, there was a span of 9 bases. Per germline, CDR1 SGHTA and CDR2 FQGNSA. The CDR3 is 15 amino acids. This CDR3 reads CASSLSQGSTDTQYF. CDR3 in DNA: TGTGCCAGCAGCTTAAGTCAAGGTAGCACAGATACGCAGTATTTT. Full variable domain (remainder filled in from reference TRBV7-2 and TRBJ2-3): GAGVSQSPSNKVTEKGKDVELRCDPISGHTALYWYRQSLGQGLEFLIYFQGNSAPDKSGLPSDRFSAERTGGSVSTLTIQRTQQEDSAVYLCASSLSQGSTDTQYFGPGTRLTVL.

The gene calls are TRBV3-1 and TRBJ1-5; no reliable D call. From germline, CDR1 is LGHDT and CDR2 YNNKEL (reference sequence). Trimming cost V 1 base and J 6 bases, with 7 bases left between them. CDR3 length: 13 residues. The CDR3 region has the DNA TGTGCCAGCAGCCAAGGGGCGGCTCAGCCCCAGCATTTT. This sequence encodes CASSQGAAQPQHF.

The CDR3 region has the DNA TGCGCCAGCAGCGTAGGACACCGAGGATCGCAAGAGACCCAGTACTTC. Translation gives CASSVGHRGSQETQYF. This chain joins TRBV5-1 and TRBJ2-5, with D maybe TRBD1 (5 bases). The germline gives CDR1 SGHRS, CDR2 YFSETQ. The V end lost 4 bases, the J end lost 2 bases, and 18 bases lay between the germline ends. CDR3 size: 16 residues.

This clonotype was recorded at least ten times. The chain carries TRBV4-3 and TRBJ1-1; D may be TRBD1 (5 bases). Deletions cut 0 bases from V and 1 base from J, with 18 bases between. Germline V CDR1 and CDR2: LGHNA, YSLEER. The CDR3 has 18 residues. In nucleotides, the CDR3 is TGCGCCAGCAGCCAAGATCGTCAGGGCACGGCCGCGAACACTGAAGCTTTCTTT. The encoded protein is CASSQDRQGTAANTEAFF.

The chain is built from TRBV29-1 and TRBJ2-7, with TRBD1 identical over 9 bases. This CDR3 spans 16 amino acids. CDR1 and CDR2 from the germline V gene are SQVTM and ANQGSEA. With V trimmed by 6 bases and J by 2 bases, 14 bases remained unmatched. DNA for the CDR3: TGCAGCGTCATGGTACGAAGGGACAGGGCCACCTACGAGCAGTACTTC. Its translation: CSVMVRRDRATYEQYF.

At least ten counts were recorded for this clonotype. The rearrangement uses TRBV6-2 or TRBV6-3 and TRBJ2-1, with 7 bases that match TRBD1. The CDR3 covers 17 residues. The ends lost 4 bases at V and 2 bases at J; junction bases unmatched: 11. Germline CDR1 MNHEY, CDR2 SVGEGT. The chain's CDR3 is CASSSDEQRGPYNEQFF. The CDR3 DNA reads TGTGCCAGCAGTTCCGACGAGCAGAGGGGGCCCTACAATGAGCAGTTCTTC.

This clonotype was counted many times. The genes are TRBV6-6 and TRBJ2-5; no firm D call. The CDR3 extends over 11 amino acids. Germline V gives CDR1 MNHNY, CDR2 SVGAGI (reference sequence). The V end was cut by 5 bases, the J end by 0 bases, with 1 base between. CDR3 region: CASSNQETQYF. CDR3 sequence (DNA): TGTGCCAGCAGTAACCAAGAGACCCAGTACTTC.

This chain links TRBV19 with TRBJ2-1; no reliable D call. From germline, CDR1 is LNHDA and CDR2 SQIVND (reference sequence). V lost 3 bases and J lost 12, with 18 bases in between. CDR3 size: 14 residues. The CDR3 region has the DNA TGTGCCAGTAGTATTCCCCGCGGAACCCTAGGGCAGTTCTTC. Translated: CASSIPRGTLGQFF. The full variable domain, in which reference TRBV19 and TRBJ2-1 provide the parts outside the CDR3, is DGGITQSPKYLFRKEGQNVTLSCEQNLNHDAMYWYRQDPGQGLRLIYYSQIVNDFQKGDIAEGYSVSREKKESFPLTVTSAQKNPTAFYLCASSIPRGTLGQFFGPGTRLTVL.

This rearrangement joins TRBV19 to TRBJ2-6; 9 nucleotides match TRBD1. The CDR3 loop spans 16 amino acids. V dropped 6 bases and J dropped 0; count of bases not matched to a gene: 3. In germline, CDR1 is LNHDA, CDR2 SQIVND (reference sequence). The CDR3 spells CASRPGQGSGANVLTF. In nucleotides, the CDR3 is TGTGCCAGTAGACCGGGACAGGGCTCTGGGGCCAACGTCCTGACTTTC.

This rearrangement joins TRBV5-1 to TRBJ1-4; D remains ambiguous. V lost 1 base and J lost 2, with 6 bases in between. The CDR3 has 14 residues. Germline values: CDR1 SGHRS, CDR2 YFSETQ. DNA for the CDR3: TGCGCCAGCAGCTTGCGAGGGACTAATGAAAAACTGTTTTTT. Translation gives CASSLRGTNEKLFF. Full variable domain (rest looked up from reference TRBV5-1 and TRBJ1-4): KAGVTQTPRYLIKTRGQQVTLSCSPISGHRSVSWYQQTPGQGLQFLFEYFSETQRNKGNFPGRFSGRQFSNSRSEMNVSTLELGDSALYLCASSLRGTNEKLFFGSGTQLSVL.

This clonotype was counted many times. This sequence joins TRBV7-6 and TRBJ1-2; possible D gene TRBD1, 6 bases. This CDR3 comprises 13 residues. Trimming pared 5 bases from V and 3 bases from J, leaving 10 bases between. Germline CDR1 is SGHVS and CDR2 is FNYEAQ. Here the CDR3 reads CASSLSGDYGYTF. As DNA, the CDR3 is TGTGCCAGCAGCCTATCAGGGGACTATGGCTACACCTTC.

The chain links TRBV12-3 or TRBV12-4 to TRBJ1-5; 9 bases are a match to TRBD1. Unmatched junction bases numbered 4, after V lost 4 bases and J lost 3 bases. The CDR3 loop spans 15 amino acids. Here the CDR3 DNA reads TGTGCCAGCAGTTCGCGGGACAGGGCCAATCAGCCCCAGCATTTT. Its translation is CASSSRDRANQPQHF.

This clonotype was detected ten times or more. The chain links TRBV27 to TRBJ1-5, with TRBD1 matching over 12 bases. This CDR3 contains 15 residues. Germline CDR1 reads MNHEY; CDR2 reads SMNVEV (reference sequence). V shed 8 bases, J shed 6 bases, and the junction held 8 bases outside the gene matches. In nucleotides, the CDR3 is TGTGCCAGCGCCCAGGGACAGGGGGCTGCTCAGCCCCAGCATTTT. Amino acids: CASAQGQGAAQPQHF.

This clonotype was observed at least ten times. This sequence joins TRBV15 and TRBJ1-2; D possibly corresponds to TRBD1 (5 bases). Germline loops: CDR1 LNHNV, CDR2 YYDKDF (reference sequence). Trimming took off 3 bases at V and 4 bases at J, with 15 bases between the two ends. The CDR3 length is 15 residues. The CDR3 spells CATSSGRGPTYGYTF. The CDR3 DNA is TGTGCCACCAGCAGTGGACGGGGACCTACCTATGGCTACACCTTC.

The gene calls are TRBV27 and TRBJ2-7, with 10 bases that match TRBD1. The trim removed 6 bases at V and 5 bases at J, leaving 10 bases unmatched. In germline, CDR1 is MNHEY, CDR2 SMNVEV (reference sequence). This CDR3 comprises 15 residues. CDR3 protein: CASSHWGTGEDEQYF. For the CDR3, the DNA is TGTGCCAGCAGCCATTGGGGGACAGGGGAAGACGAGCAGTACTTC.

This chain's CDR3 is CASSPVGQSYEQYF. The CDR3, as DNA: TGTGCCAGCAGCCCTGTTGGACAGTCCTACGAGCAGTACTTC. The rearrangement uses TRBV13 and TRBJ2-7; TRBD1 might be the D (6 bases). V was pared by 5 bases and J by 1 base, with 12 bases between. This CDR3 has 14 amino acids. Germline lookup yields CDR1 PRHDT and CDR2 FYEKMQ (reference sequence).

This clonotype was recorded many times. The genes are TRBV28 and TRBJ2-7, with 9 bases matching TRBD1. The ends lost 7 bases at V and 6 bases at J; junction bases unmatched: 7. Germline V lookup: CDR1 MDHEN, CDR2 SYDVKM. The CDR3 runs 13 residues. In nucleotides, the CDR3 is TGTGCCAGCACCTTAGGGACAGGGCGCGAGCAGTACTTC. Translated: CASTLGTGREQYF.

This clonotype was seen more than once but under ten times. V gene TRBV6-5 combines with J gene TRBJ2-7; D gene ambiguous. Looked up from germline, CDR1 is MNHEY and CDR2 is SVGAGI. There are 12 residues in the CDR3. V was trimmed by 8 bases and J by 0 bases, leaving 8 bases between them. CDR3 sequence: CASAEFSYEQYF. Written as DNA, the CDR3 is TGTGCCAGCGCCGAGTTCTCCTACGAGCAGTACTTC.

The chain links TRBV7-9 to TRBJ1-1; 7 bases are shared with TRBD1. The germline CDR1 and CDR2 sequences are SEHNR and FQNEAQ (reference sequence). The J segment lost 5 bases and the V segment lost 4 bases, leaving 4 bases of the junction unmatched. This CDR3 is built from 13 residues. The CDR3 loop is CASSWGQPTEAFF. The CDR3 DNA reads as TGTGCCAGCAGCTGGGGACAGCCTACTGAAGCTTTCTTT.

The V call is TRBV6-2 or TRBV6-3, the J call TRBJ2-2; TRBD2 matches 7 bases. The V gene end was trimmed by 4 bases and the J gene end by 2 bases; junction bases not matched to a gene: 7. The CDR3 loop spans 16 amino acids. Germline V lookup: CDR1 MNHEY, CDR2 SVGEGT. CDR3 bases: TGTGCCAGCAGTTCGGGAGCGGGGACTAACACCGGGGAGCTGTTTTTT. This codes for CASSSGAGTNTGELFF.